Below, one T cell receptor (beta chain) is given with its context. Its antigen remains unknown. The record originates from a study of immune heterogeneity within non-small cell lung tumors. Multiplex PCR amplified TCR beta CDR3 with 32 V and 13 J primers. TCRdb ran MiXCR on the multiplex PCR reads and lists one entry per CDR3 protein. The sample contains 9,400 or so distinct CDR3 sequences, approximately 34% of which appear only once. Each sample used 550 to 600 ng of genomic DNA from bulk tumor tissue. Spaced far apart, several biopsies were taken from each primary tumor during surgery. The patients were newly diagnosed with non-small cell lung cancer, had not been treated, and had curative surgery. Newly diagnosed non-small cell lung cancer patients undergoing curative-intent surgery served as donors. Germline CDR1 reads SGHDT; CDR2 reads YYEEEE. There are 16 residues in the CDR3. The junction had 3 bases not matched to a gene; V was cut back by 3 bases and J by 3 bases.

The study's findings and limits: Recurring identical dominant CDR3 beta clonotypes were observed across tumor sites within a patient, together with site-unique high-frequency clones.

The TCR was taken from a man aged 55-75 years with non-small cell lung cancer. The chain carries TRBV5-6 and TRBJ2-2, with 12 bases identical to TRBD2. Sequencing input: lung tumor tissue. The CDR3 sequence is CASSSGTSGYTGELFF. The CDR3, as DNA: TGTGCCAGCAGCTCGGGGACTAGCGGGTACACCGGGGAGCTGTTTTTT.